A selection of T cell receptor beta chains follows, all from one sample in a study of cytomegalovirus exposure and HLA in healthy donors. Repertoires were generated with immunoSEQ multiplex PCR, while TCRdb's copy carries only in-frame clones and drops some. The sample has some 150,000 clones; 81% are singletons. Sequencing used PBMCs. The receptor set was obtained from a woman aged 50 to 65 in good health and CMV-seronegative. Each CDR3 is given with its conserved first and last residue. Each record gives: clone size, J gene, V gene, D gene, CDR3 protein, CDR3 DNA. A D gene is named only where the DNA matches it firmly. Clone size is stated in some rows and not others, as once, few, many or a class when expanded.

- TRBJ2-1 TRBV4-1 TRBD2 CASSQDIIAGRSYNEQFF TGCGCCAGCAGCCAAGACATAATAGCGGGTCGCTCCTACAATGAGCAGTTCTTC
- TRBJ2-2 TRBV29-1 - CSVGTGNTGELFF TGCAGCGTTGGAACGGGGAACACCGGGGAGCTGTTTTTT
few TRBJ1-1 TRBV4-2 TRBD1 CASSPSHRTGGSVENTEAFF TGTGCCAGCAGCCCCAGCCATCGGACAGGGGGCAGCGTGGAGAACACTGAAGCTTTCTTT
- TRBJ2-7 TRBV11-2 TRBD1 CASSLAPGQGAREQYF TGTGCCAGCAGCTTAGCTCCGGGACAGGGGGCTCGAGAGCAGTACTTC
- TRBJ2-4 TRBV9 - CASSVGEGGNIQYF TGTGCCAGCAGCGTAGGGGAGGGGGGAAACATTCAGTACTTC
- TRBJ1-1 TRBV27 TRBD1 CASSLTGGATEAFF TGTGCCAGCAGTTTAACAGGGGGCGCGACTGAAGCTTTCTTT
- TRBJ1-4 TRBV19 - CASSIGPVVKLFF TGTGCCAGTAGTATTGGCCCCGTCGTAAAGCTGTTTTTT
- TRBJ1-2 TRBV10-3 - CATWTAFLANYGYTF TGTGCCACCTGGACAGCTTTTTTAGCTAACTATGGCTACACCTTC
- TRBJ1-5 TRBV7-2 - CASSLKHSPDQPQHF TGTGCCAGCAGCTTAAAACACAGTCCGGATCAGCCCCAGCATTTT
few TRBJ1-1 TRBV6-5 - CASIFRGEAFF TGTGCCAGCATCTTCAGGGGTGAAGCTTTCTTT
- TRBJ2-3 TRBV11-2 TRBD1 CASSLGQSTDTQYF TGTGCCAGCAGCTTGGGACAGTCGACAGATACGCAGTATTTT
- TRBJ2-7 TRBV21-1 - CASSSGQGTSYEQYF TGTGCCAGCAGCAGCGGACAGGGGACTTCCTACGAGCAGTACTTC
- TRBJ1-1 TRBV18 TRBD1 CASSPRDRLFEAFF TGTGCCAGCTCACCTCGGGACAGACTATTTGAAGCTTTCTTT
few TRBJ2-7 TRBV18 - CASSPPWGEIYEQYF TGTGCCAGCTCACCACCGTGGGGGGAGATCTACGAGCAGTACTTC
- TRBJ2-2 TRBV7-2 - CASSLLVGGTGELFF TGTGCCAGCAGCTTATTAGTGGGGGGCACCGGGGAGCTGTTTTTT
once TRBJ2-7 TRBV28 - CASSRDKYEQYF TGTGCCAGCAGCAGGGACAAATACGAGCAGTACTTC
- TRBJ2-2 TRBV14 - CASSPNTGELFF TGTGCCAGCAGCCCAAACACCGGGGAGCTGTTTTTT
- TRBJ1-1 TRBV19 - CARYPDSGTEAFF TGTGCCAGATATCCGGACAGCGGCACTGAAGCTTTCTTT
- TRBJ2-3 TRBV2 TRBD1 CASSPGTVARDTQYF TGTGCCAGCAGCCCCGGGACAGTAGCCAGAGATACGCAGTATTTT
- TRBJ2-1 TRBV10-3 TRBD2 CAISESLAANEQFF TGTGCCATCAGTGAGTCGCTAGCGGCGAATGAGCAGTTCTTC
once TRBJ2-5 TRBV6-5 - CASSFSRGVGEQYF TGTGCCAGCAGTTTTTCGCGGGGTGTGGGAGAGCAGTACTTC
- TRBJ2-2 TRBV9 TRBD2 CASSVGAGGGGELFF TGTGCCAGCAGCGTAGGAGCGGGAGGAGGCGGGGAGCTGTTTTTT
- TRBJ1-4 TRBV5-4 - CASSLDAGRDEKLFF TGTGCCAGCAGCTTGGACGCGGGGAGGGATGAAAAACTGTTTTTT
few TRBJ1-2 TRBV19 - CASSIFSTVLDYGYTF TGTGCCAGTAGTATCTTCTCGACAGTGCTAGACTATGGCTACACCTTC
- TRBJ1-5 TRBV4-3 - CASSQALLSNQPQHF TGCGCCAGCAGCCAAGCATTACTCTCAAATCAGCCCCAGCATTTT
- TRBJ2-1 TRBV28 TRBD1 CASRSFSGGKNEQFF TGTGCCAGCAGGTCCTTCTCAGGGGGCAAGAATGAGCAGTTCTTC
- TRBJ1-1 TRBV6-6 TRBD1 CASSYLRQGTEAFF TGTGCCAGCAGTTACCTACGACAGGGGACTGAAGCTTTCTTT
- TRBJ2-1 TRBV9 TRBD2 CASRLGLATEREQFF TGTGCCAGCAGATTGGGACTAGCGACGGAACGGGAGCAGTTCTTC
- TRBJ2-1 TRBV7-6 TRBD1 CASSRDRGDNEQFF TGTGCCAGCAGCCGGGACAGGGGGGACAATGAGCAGTTCTTC
- TRBJ2-2 TRBV7-3 - CASSSPPGGLGELFF TGTGCCAGCAGCTCTCCCCCGGGGGGCCTGGGGGAGCTGTTTTTT
- TRBJ2-2 TRBV9 - CASTREGELFF TGTGCCAGCACCCGGGAAGGGGAGCTGTTTTTT
- TRBJ2-7 TRBV11-2 TRBD1 CASSLGQGSLYEQYF TGTGCCAGCAGCTTAGGACAGGGGAGTCTCTACGAGCAGTACTTC
- TRBJ2-5 TRBV11-3 TRBD1 CASSFDGTEETQYF TGTGCCAGCAGCTTCGACGGGACAGAAGAGACCCAGTACTTC
- TRBJ2-1 TRBV12-5 TRBD2 CASALSGISPYNEQFF TGTGCTAGTGCCCTAAGCGGGATTAGCCCCTACAATGAGCAGTTCTTC
- TRBJ2-7 TRBV7-2 TRBD2 CASSMSGGSSYEQYF TGTGCCAGCAGCATGAGCGGGGGGTCCTCCTACGAGCAGTACTTC
- TRBJ2-2 TRBV6-6 TRBD1 CASSSKGATGELFF TGTGCCAGCAGTTCCAAGGGGGCCACCGGGGAGCTGTTTTTT
- TRBJ2-7 TRBV18 - CASSPDIEYREQYF TGTGCCAGCTCACCCGACATTGAGTATCGCGAGCAGTACTTC
- TRBJ2-4 TRBV29-1 TRBD2 CSALAGGVRIQYF TGCAGCGCCCTCGCGGGGGGGGTGAGGATTCAGTACTTC
- TRBJ2-2 TRBV16 TRBD1 CASSQGTGDTGELFF TGTGCCAGCAGCCAAGGGACAGGGGACACCGGGGAGCTGTTTTTT
- TRBJ2-1 TRBV21-1 - CASSGRTGVDYNEQFF TGTGCCAGCAGCGGTCGGACAGGGGTTGACTACAATGAGCAGTTCTTC
- TRBJ1-1 TRBV7-8 TRBD1 CASSWGTGSDTEAFF TGTGCCAGCAGCTGGGGGACAGGGTCGGACACTGAAGCTTTCTTT
- TRBJ1-1 TRBV6-5 - CASSYSGYQGRTEAFF TGTGCCAGCAGTTACTCCGGGTATCAGGGTAGAACTGAAGCTTTCTTT
- TRBJ1-4 TRBV7-2 - CASSLGQNNEKLFF TGTGCCAGCAGCTTAGGACAGAATAATGAAAAACTGTTTTTT
- TRBJ1-2 TRBV2 - CASTPFSAGPWGYTF TGTGCCAGCACCCCCTTTTCGGCAGGGCCGTGGGGCTACACCTTC
- TRBJ2-1 TRBV19 - CASSIESGISYNEQFF TGTGCCAGTAGTATAGAAAGCGGCATCTCCTACAATGAGCAGTTCTTC